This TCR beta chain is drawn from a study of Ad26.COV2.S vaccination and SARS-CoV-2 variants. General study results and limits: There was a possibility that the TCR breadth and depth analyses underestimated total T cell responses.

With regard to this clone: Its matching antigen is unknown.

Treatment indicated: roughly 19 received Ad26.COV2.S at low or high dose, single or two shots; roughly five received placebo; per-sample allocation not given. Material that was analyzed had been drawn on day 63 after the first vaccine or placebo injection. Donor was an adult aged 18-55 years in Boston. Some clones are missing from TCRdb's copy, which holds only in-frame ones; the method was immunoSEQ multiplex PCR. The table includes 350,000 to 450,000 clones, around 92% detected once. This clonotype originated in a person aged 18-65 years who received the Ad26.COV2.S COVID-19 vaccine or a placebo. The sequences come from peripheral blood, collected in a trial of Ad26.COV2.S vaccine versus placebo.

The DNA for the CDR3 is TGCGCCAGCAGCGCGGGACAGAATTACGAGCAGTACTTC. It specifies CASSAGQNYEQYF. The chain is built from TRBV5-1 and TRBJ2-7, with D possibly matching TRBD1 (7 bases). Germline V gene data show CDR1 as SGHRS and CDR2 as YFSETQ. The CDR3 loop spans 13 amino acids. The V gene lost 4 bases and the J gene lost 4 bases, with 12 bases spanning the gap.